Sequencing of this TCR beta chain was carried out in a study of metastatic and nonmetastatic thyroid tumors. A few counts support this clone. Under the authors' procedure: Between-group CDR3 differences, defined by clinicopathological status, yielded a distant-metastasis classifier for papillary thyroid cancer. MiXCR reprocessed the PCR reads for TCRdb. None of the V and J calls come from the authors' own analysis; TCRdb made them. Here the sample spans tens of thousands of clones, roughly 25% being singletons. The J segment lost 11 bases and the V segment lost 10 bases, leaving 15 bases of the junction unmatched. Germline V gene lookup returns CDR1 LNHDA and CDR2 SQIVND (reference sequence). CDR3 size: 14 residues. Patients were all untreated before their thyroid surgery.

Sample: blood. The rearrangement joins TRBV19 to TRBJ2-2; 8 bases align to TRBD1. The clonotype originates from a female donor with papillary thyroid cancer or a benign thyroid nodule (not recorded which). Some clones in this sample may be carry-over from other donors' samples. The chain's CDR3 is CATRQGMETVELFF. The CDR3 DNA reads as TGTGCCACCCGACAGGGGATGGAGACCGTTGAGCTGTTTTTT.